A single sample is the source of the 28 T cell receptor beta chains below, sequenced in a study of early T cells in non-severe SARS-CoV-2 infection. TCRdb redid the calling of the 5' RACE reads with MiXCR, one entry per CDR3 protein. The profile shows about 77,000 distinct CDR3 sequences, roughly 5.3% of them singletons. This sample comprised whole blood, obtained at baseline. The receptor set was obtained from an adult who was a healthcare worker with PCR-confirmed SARS-CoV-2 infection or an uninfected control (not recorded which).

This clonotype was observed at least ten times. The chain has TRBV27 and TRBJ1-6, with TRBD1 matching over 8 bases. From germline, CDR1 is MNHEY and CDR2 SMNVEV (reference sequence). The CDR3 is 14 residues long. V dropped 6 bases and J dropped 10; count of bases not matched to a gene: 8. The CDR3 spells CASRMTGERSPLHF. The CDR3 DNA follows: TGTGCCAGCAGGATGACAGGGGAGAGATCACCCCTCCACTTT.

The V call is TRBV6-5, the J call TRBJ2-3; tentatively, D is TRBD2 (7 bases). Trimming shortened V by 3 bases and J by 4 bases, and 14 bases separated the two germline ends. The CDR3 has 15 residues. Germline V CDR1 and CDR2: MNHEY, SVGAGI. The CDR3 here is CASSYRGGASDTQYF. The CDR3 coding sequence is TGTGCCAGCAGTTATAGGGGGGGAGCCTCAGATACGCAGTATTTT.

This clonotype was seen at least ten times. V and J are TRBV29-1 and TRBJ2-1, with a tentative D call TRBD2 (6 bases). In germline, CDR1 is SQVTM, CDR2 ANQGSEA. The V end lost 4 bases, the J end lost 3 bases, and 16 bases lay between the germline ends. The CDR3 loop spans 15 amino acids. The CDR3 sequence is CSVGGREGIYNEQFF. CDR3 DNA sequence: TGCAGCGTTGGCGGGCGGGAAGGAATCTACAATGAGCAGTTCTTC.

This clonotype was picked up many times. The rearrangement links TRBV30 to TRBJ1-3, with D uncertain. Germline CDR1 reads GTSNPN; CDR2 reads SVGIG (reference sequence). The V end lost 2 bases, the J end lost 0 bases, and 11 bases lay between the germline ends. The CDR3 extends over 15 amino acids. CDR3 nucleotide sequence: TGTGCCTGGAGTAGAACCCGGACCTCTGGAAACACCATATATTTT. The encoded protein is CAWSRTRTSGNTIYF.

V gene TRBV3-1 combines with J gene TRBJ2-7, with 10 bases aligning to TRBD2. The germline CDR1 and CDR2 sequences are LGHDT and YNNKEL (reference sequence). The CDR3 covers 16 residues. Losses at the gene ends were 5 bases for V and 2 bases for J; bases not matched to a gene: 9. The CDR3, as DNA: TGTGCCAGCAGCTACCCTAGCGGGAGAACAACCTACGAGCAGTACTTC. It translates to CASSYPSGRTTYEQYF.

The chain carries TRBV4-1 and TRBJ1-2; possibly TRBD1 for D (5 bases). The V end lost 0 bases, the J end lost 8 bases, and 13 bases lay between the germline ends. This CDR3 is built from 14 residues. Germline assignment: CDR1 MGHRA and CDR2 YSYEKL. CDR3 region: CASSQERGRGGYTF. The CDR3 nucleotides are TGCGCCAGCAGCCAAGAGCGGGGGAGAGGAGGCTACACCTTC.

This clonotype showed up many times. The rearrangement joins TRBV28 to TRBJ2-2; 7 bases match TRBD2. The CDR3 has 15 residues. CDR1 MDHEN and CDR2 SYDVKM come from the germline V gene. V shed 2 bases, J shed 4 bases, and the junction held 4 bases outside the gene matches. This chain's CDR3 is CASSLRRESTGELFF. The CDR3 DNA follows: TGTGCCAGCAGTTTAAGGCGGGAGAGCACCGGGGAGCTGTTTTTT.

This clonotype occurred a few times. This rearrangement joins TRBV11-2 to TRBJ2-7, with 8 bases lining up with TRBD1. From germline, CDR1 is SGHAT and CDR2 FQNNGV. The CDR3 consists of 14 residues. The V gene end was trimmed by 4 bases and the J gene end by 6 bases; junction bases not matched to a gene: 8. CDR3 in DNA: TGTGCCAGCAGCTATCTGAGGACAGGGTCCGAGCAGTACTTC. It translates to CASSYLRTGSEQYF.

This clonotype occurred a few times. The J gene is TRBJ1-2, the V gene TRBV7-3, with TRBD1 as a possible D gene (5 bases). The CDR3 has 15 amino acids. V lost 5 bases and J 7 bases, leaving 20 bases between the germline ends. The germline V gene has CDR1 SGHTA and CDR2 FQGTGA. The CDR3 nucleotides read TGTGCCAGCAGCCCTATGGGGCAGGCCAGTAGTGGCTACACCTTC. Translated, it gives CASSPMGQASSGYTF.

This clonotype was picked up many times. The chain recombines TRBV4-1 with TRBJ1-6; D is unclear. Trimming pared 1 base from V and 13 bases from J, leaving 8 bases between. Germline V lookup: CDR1 MGHRA, CDR2 YSYEKL. This CDR3 is 12 amino acids long. The CDR3 loop reads CASSQVRQPLHF. The CDR3 bases are TGCGCCAGCAGCCAAGTCCGCCAGCCCCTCCACTTT.

In its sample, this clonotype was seen a few times. CDR3 amino acids: CSAREGRLNLTHNEKLFF. The CDR3 DNA reads as TGCAGTGCTAGGGAGGGACGGCTGAATTTGACCCATAATGAAAAACTGTTTTTT. The genes are TRBV20-1 and TRBJ1-4, with D possibly TRBD1 on 5 matching bases. V lost 3 bases and J 4 bases, leaving 24 bases between the germline ends. Germline loops: CDR1 DFQATT, CDR2 SNEGSKA (reference sequence). The CDR3 is 18 residues long.

This clonotype has more than one count but fewer than ten. The CDR3 here is CASSHRDLGVTEAFF. CDR3 bases: TGTGCCAGCAGTCACAGGGACCTAGGGGTCACTGAAGCTTTCTTT. The gene calls are TRBV6-1 and TRBJ1-1, with D possibly TRBD1 on 6 matching bases. Trimming removed 5 bases at V and 4 bases at J, with 17 bases between. Germline CDR1 MNHNS, CDR2 SASEGT. CDR3 size: 15 residues.

This clonotype was found a few times. This chain uses TRBV2 with TRBJ1-5, with 9 bases lining up with TRBD1. CDR3 size: 14 residues. Germline lookup yields CDR1 SNHLY and CDR2 FYNNEI. The ends lost 4 bases at V and 7 bases at J; junction bases unmatched: 5. The CDR3 nucleotides are TGTGCCAGCAGTGGGCGACAGGGGGGACAGCCCCAGCATTTT. It specifies CASSGRQGGQPQHF.

In this sample, this clonotype turned up many times. This sequence joins TRBV7-9 and TRBJ2-7; D perhaps matches TRBD2 (6 bases). The CDR3 consists of 12 residues. Trimming removed 1 base from V and 9 bases from J, with 10 bases in between. Germline assignment: CDR1 SEHNR and CDR2 FQNEAQ (reference sequence). The CDR3 sequence is CASSLGSGGQYF. The CDR3 DNA reads TGTGCCAGCAGCTTAGGTAGCGGAGGGCAGTACTTC. The complete variable domain, with remaining parts taken from reference TRBV7-9 and TRBJ2-7, reads DTGVSQNPRHKITKRGQNVTFRCDPISEHNRLYWYRQTLGQGPEFLTYFQNEAQLEKSRLLSDRFSAERPKGSFSTLEIQRTEQGDSAMYLCASSLGSGGQYFGPGTRLTVT.

The table lists this clonotype with many counts. The chain employs TRBV12-3 or TRBV12-4 and TRBJ1-3; a possible D gene is TRBD1 (5 bases). With 3 bases removed from V and 1 base from J, the gap between germline ends came to 10 bases. This CDR3 has 15 residues. The CDR3 region is CASSFDRRSGNTIYF. The CDR3 DNA reads TGTGCCAGCAGTTTCGACAGAAGGTCTGGAAACACCATATATTTT.

This clonotype was counted many times. This rearrangement joins TRBV13 to TRBJ1-1; D possibly corresponds to TRBD1 (5 bases). V lost 3 bases and J 0 bases, leaving 8 bases between the germline ends. Germline CDR1 and CDR2: PRHDT and FYEKMQ (reference sequence). The CDR3 length is 14 residues. CDR3 sequence: CASSFSGVNTEAFF. CDR3 DNA sequence: TGTGCCAGCAGCTTTTCGGGGGTGAACACTGAAGCTTTCTTT.

The V gene is TRBV12-3 or TRBV12-4, the J gene TRBJ2-3; the D is unclear. The CDR3 totals 13 residues. V lost 7 bases to trimming and J lost 0 bases, with 8 bases between them. The CDR3 here is CASTGASTDTQYF. CDR3 DNA: TGTGCCAGCACCGGAGCTAGCACAGATACGCAGTATTTT.

This clonotype was seen a few times. The chain is built from TRBV4-2 and TRBJ2-5, with D possibly TRBD2 on 6 matching bases. Trimming took 0 bases from V and 6 from J, leaving 11 bases between them. Per the germline V gene, CDR1 is LGHNA and CDR2 is YNFKEQ. CDR3 length: 14 residues. Written as DNA, the CDR3 is TGTGCCAGCAGCCAAGACGGCGGGATCAAGACCCAGTACTTC. Encoded protein: CASSQDGGIKTQYF.

This clonotype appeared a few times. The chain combines TRBV19 with TRBJ2-1, with D possibly being TRBD2 (6 bases). V lost 6 bases and J lost 7, with 22 bases in between. The CDR3 totals 16 residues. Germline-derived CDR1 and CDR2 are LNHDA and SQIVND (reference sequence). The CDR3 region has the DNA TGTGCCAGTAGCTCCGGGACTTCTACTAGGGCAAATGAGCAGTTCTTC. This translates into CASSSGTSTRANEQFF.

There are a few counts of this clonotype. The rearrangement uses TRBV12-3 or TRBV12-4 and TRBJ1-2; TRBD1 matches at 9 bases. V was pared by 1 base and J by 8 bases, with 2 bases of the junction left unmatched. The CDR3 has 13 amino acids. Written as DNA, the CDR3 is TGTGCCAGCAGTTTAGACAGGGGGCGAGGCTACACCTTC. This gives the protein CASSLDRGRGYTF.

This clonotype showed up just a few times. The CDR3 is CASSFRGSKTQYF. The CDR3 nucleotides read TGTGCCAGCAGCTTCCGCGGGAGTAAGACCCAGTACTTC. The chain has TRBV11-2 and TRBJ2-5; the match to TRBD2 covers 7 bases. This CDR3 is built from 13 residues. Germline V gene sequence: CDR1 SGHAT, CDR2 FQNNGV. Trimming took 3 bases from V and 6 from J; bases not matched to a gene: 4.

This clonotype was recorded at least ten times. The V gene is TRBV7-6, the J gene TRBJ2-1; 11 nucleotides agree with TRBD2. V trimming: 5 bases; J trimming: 8 bases; junction bases outside the gene matches: 8. CDR1 is SGHVS, CDR2 FNYEAQ, per germline. The CDR3 spans 15 residues. The CDR3 spells CASSETSGIIDEQFF. The DNA of the CDR3 is TGTGCCAGCAGCGAGACTAGCGGGATTATCGATGAGCAGTTCTTC. The variable domain in full, with the rest retrieved from reference TRBV7-6 and TRBJ2-1, is GAGVSQSPRYKVTKRGQDVALRCDPISGHVSLYWYRQALGQGPEFLTYFNYEAQQDKSGLPNDRFSAERPEGSISTLTIQRTEQRDSAMYRCASSETSGIIDEQFFGPGTRLTVL.

This clonotype turned up a few times. This chain connects TRBV4-1 to TRBJ2-5; D assignment may be TRBD1 or TRBD2 (5 bases each). Trimming pared 8 bases from V and 1 base from J, leaving 14 bases between. Looked up from germline, CDR1 is MGHRA and CDR2 is YSYEKL. The length of the CDR3 is 14 residues. As DNA, the CDR3 is TGCGCCAGCGACTCGCCCGGGACCCAAGAGACCCAGTACTTC. Amino acid sequence: CASDSPGTQETQYF.

This clonotype was counted ten times or more. The gene calls are TRBV10-3 and TRBJ2-7, with a tentative D call TRBD2 (6 bases). The V gene's germline CDR1 is ENHRY and CDR2 SYGVKD. The CDR3 extends over 12 amino acids. Trimming pared 2 bases from V and 5 bases from J, leaving 7 bases between. In DNA, the CDR3 is TGTGCCATCAGTGAGAGGGAGGACGAGCAGTACTTC. This encodes CAISEREDEQYF.

This clonotype was found many times. This chain connects TRBV5-6 to TRBJ2-3; D is uncertain. V gave up 2 bases and J gave up 5 bases, with 9 bases separating them. Germline V gene lookup returns CDR1 SGHDT and CDR2 YYEEEE. The CDR3 contains 13 residues. This CDR3 is CASSFVGRDTQYF. CDR3 DNA: TGTGCCAGCAGCTTCGTGGGCAGAGATACGCAGTATTTT.

This clonotype appeared many times. The rearrangement links TRBV18 to TRBJ2-5; D unresolved. The CDR3 loop spans 14 amino acids. Germline loops: CDR1 KGHSH, CDR2 LQKENI. V lost 1 base, J lost 2 bases, and 8 bases lay in between. The CDR3 reads CASSPQAGQETQYF. DNA for the CDR3: TGTGCCAGCTCACCACAGGCTGGACAAGAGACCCAGTACTTC.

This clonotype was counted between two and nine times. The chain employs TRBV28 and TRBJ2-7; 13 nucleotides match TRBD2. V shed 6 bases, J shed 1 base, and the junction held 12 bases outside the gene matches. From germline, CDR1 is MDHEN and CDR2 SYDVKM. The CDR3 is made up of 18 amino acids. The CDR3 spells CASSEGGLAGRYSYEQYF. The CDR3 DNA reads as TGTGCCAGCAGCGAGGGGGGACTAGCGGGACGATATTCCTACGAGCAGTACTTC.

This clonotype was found many times. The chain's CDR3 is CAWSVTTDSRDNSPLHF. In nucleotides, the CDR3 is TGTGCCTGGAGTGTTACAACGGACAGCCGAGATAATTCACCCCTCCACTTT. The J gene is TRBJ1-6, the V gene TRBV30, with D possibly matching TRBD1 (6 bases). V dropped 0 bases and J dropped 5 bases, with 17 bases sitting between them. The CDR3 is 17 residues long. Germline-derived CDR1 and CDR2 are GTSNPN and SVGIG (reference sequence). Full variable domain (missing parts from reference TRBV30 and TRBJ1-6): SQTIHQWPATLVQPVGSPLSLECTVEGTSNPNLYWYRQAAGRGLQLLFYSVGIGQISSEVPQNLSASRPQDRQFILSSKKLLLSDSGFYLCAWSVTTDSRDNSPLHFGNGTRLTVT.